This is a list of T cell receptor beta chains from one sample in a study of T cells in Graves' hyperthyroidism and ophthalmopathy. In TCRdb, the multiplex PCR reads were re-called with MiXCR into one record per CDR3 protein. The sample has hundreds of thousands of distinct CDR3 sequences; about 14% are singletons. Sequencing input: blood. The receptors originated from a woman aged 50 to 60 with Graves' ophthalmopathy. Both conserved end residues are part of each CDR3. The order of the fields is D gene, V gene, J gene, clone size, CDR3 DNA, CDR3 protein. A D gene is named only where the DNA matches it firmly. Size is stated for part of the rows, as once, few or many counts, or as a class when the clone is expanded.

>-|TRBV20-1|TRBJ1-1|-
TGCAGTGCTAGAGATTATAGGGCTCTGGCTTTCTTT
CSARDYRALAFF
>-|TRBV5-1|TRBJ2-2|few
TGCGCCAGCAGCTTGGAACCTGGTAGGAACACCGGGGAGCTGTTTTTT
CASSLEPGRNTGELFF
>-|TRBV11-2|TRBJ1-3|many
TGTGCCAGCAGCTTAGATTGGGGTTCTGGAAACACCATATATTTT
CASSLDWGSGNTIYF
>-|TRBV10-3|TRBJ1-1|many
TGTGCCATCAGTGCGGGAGGGTCTGAAGCTTTCTTT
CAISAGGSEAFF
>TRBD1|TRBV28|TRBJ2-7|many
TGTGCCAGCGGAAGAGGGGGCGGAAGGTACGAGCAGTACTTC
CASGRGGGRYEQYF
>TRBD2|TRBV7-3|TRBJ2-7|many
TGTGCCAGCAGCGGAATTCTAGCGGGAGGGCCCGTCGAGCAGTACTTC
CASSGILAGGPVEQYF
>TRBD1|TRBV24-1|TRBJ2-1|-
TGTGCCACCAGTGATTCCGGGACAGAGACAGACTGGCAGTTCTTC
CATSDSGTETDWQFF
>-|TRBV28|TRBJ2-1|many
TGTGCCAGCAGTTTATTCCTCACTGACTCCCGGGACCTAGCCCATGAGCAGTTCTTC
CASSLFLTDSRDLAHEQFF
>TRBD2|TRBV11-1|TRBJ2-5|many
TGTGCCAGCAGCCCACGGACTAGCGCCACAAAAGAGACCCAGTACTTC
CASSPRTSATKETQYF
>TRBD1|TRBV7-8|TRBJ1-6|-
TGTGCCAGCAGTATCCGGGACAGGGCCCTGGAATCACCCCTCCACTTT
CASSIRDRALESPLHF
>-|TRBV19|TRBJ2-7|few
TGTGCCAGTAGTATGGGAGATCTCAATTCCTACGAGCAGTACTTC
CASSMGDLNSYEQYF
>-|TRBV3-1|TRBJ2-2|few
TGTGCCAGCAGCCCTGACCACACCGGGGAGCTGTTTTTT
CASSPDHTGELFF
>-|TRBV28|TRBJ2-3|many
TGTGCCAGCAGAAAAGCTGGAGATACGCAGTATTTT
CASRKAGDTQYF
>TRBD2|TRBV5-1|TRBJ2-7|many
TGTGCCAGCAGCTTGACTAGCGGGTCTTACGAGCAGTACTTC
CASSLTSGSYEQYF
>-|TRBV19|TRBJ2-2|few
TGTGCCAGTAGGGTTACGGCCGGGGAGCTGTTTTTT
CASRVTAGELFF
>TRBD2|TRBV20-1|TRBJ2-7|many
TGCAGTGCTAGAAGGCTAGCGGGAGGAAAGAGCTCCTACGAGCAGTACTTC
CSARRLAGGKSSYEQYF
>-|TRBV7-2|TRBJ2-3|many
TGTGCCAGCAGCTTGGAACGGGTGACCCTTAGCACAGATACGCAGTATTTT
CASSLERVTLSTDTQYF
>-|TRBV7-8|TRBJ2-3|many
TGTGCCAGCAGCGGGGACTTCACAGATACGCAGTATTTT
CASSGDFTDTQYF
>-|TRBV7-8|TRBJ2-6|-
TGTGCCAGCAGCCCCATCAGAGGCTCTGGGGCCAACGTCCTGACTTTC
CASSPIRGSGANVLTF
>TRBD1|TRBV5-1|TRBJ1-3|few
TGCGCCAGCCGGGACAGGGGGTCTGGAAACACCATATATTTT
CASRDRGSGNTIYF
>-|TRBV3-1|TRBJ2-7|-
TGTGCCAGCAGCCAAGACACGGGGCTCTCCTACGAGCAGTACTTC
CASSQDTGLSYEQYF
>TRBD2|TRBV10-3|TRBJ2-1|-
TGTGCCATCAGTGGGGGACTAGCGGGAGGAATGGGGGCTCTCAATGAGCAGTTCTTC
CAISGGLAGGMGALNEQFF
>-|TRBV7-8|TRBJ2-3|many
TGTGCCAGCAGCCCTCGAAAGACACAAAACACAGATACGCAGTATTTT
CASSPRKTQNTDTQYF
>TRBD2|TRBV18|TRBJ2-3|many
TGTGCCAGCTCACCAGCGGGAGGGCCACAGAGCACAGATACGCAGTATTTT
CASSPAGGPQSTDTQYF
>-|TRBV20-1|TRBJ1-2|many
TGCAGTGCTAGACAGGGTATCAATGGCTACACCTTC
CSARQGINGYTF
>-|TRBV7-2|TRBJ2-7|many
TGTGCCAGCAGCTTAGCTCGCAGCGGATCCCTCGGGCAGTACTTC
CASSLARSGSLGQYF
>TRBD2|TRBV20-1|TRBJ2-1|many
TGCAGTGCTAGAGGGCGGCTAGCGGTATACAATGAGCAGTTCTTC
CSARGRLAVYNEQFF
>TRBD1|TRBV5-1|TRBJ2-7|many
TGCGCCAGCAGCTTAACAGGGGGCGACGAGCAGTACTTC
CASSLTGGDEQYF